A single sample is the source of the 21 T cell receptor beta chains below, sequenced in a study of blood T cells in healthy people across ages. A second about 7 to 11 cycle PCR used barcoded and J-beta primers. TCRdb processed the 5' RACE reads anew with MiXCR; each CDR3 protein has one entry. The repertoire holds around 780,000 distinct CDR3 sequences, with more than 50% as singletons. Sample: blood. Every receptor here comes from a man aged 35 to 55 in good health.

The chain joins TRBV20-1 to TRBJ2-3, with TRBD2 matching over 11 bases. The CDR3 has 17 amino acids. Germline CDR1 and CDR2: DFQATT and SNEGSKA (reference sequence). V lost 1 base, J lost 9 bases, and 15 bases stayed unmatched. The CDR3 spells CSARGPDGLAGGGTQYF. In DNA, the CDR3 is TGCAGTGCTAGAGGCCCCGATGGGCTAGCGGGAGGAGGGACGCAGTATTTT.

This clonotype has more than one count but fewer than ten. V is TRBV11-2 and J is TRBJ2-7; 7 nucleotides align to TRBD2. Unmatched junction bases numbered 7, after V lost 5 bases and J lost 6 bases. In germline, CDR1 is SGHAT, CDR2 FQNNGV. This CDR3 has 13 amino acids. The CDR3 loop is CASSPLGGGEQYF. The CDR3 DNA reads as TGTGCCAGCAGCCCCCTGGGGGGGGGCGAGCAGTACTTC.

A few counts support this clonotype. The chain joins TRBV5-1 to TRBJ2-3; TRBD1 agrees at 9 bases. The ends lost 3 bases at V and 5 bases at J; junction bases unmatched: 13. CDR1 is SGHRS and CDR2 is YFSETQ in the germline V gene. The CDR3 contains 17 residues. CDR3 loop: CASSSIRPGQGIDTQYF. CDR3 sequence (DNA): TGCGCCAGCAGCTCGATACGCCCGGGACAGGGTATAGATACGCAGTATTTT.

This clonotype showed up just a few times. The gene calls are TRBV7-3 and TRBJ2-1; D is undetermined. Per germline, CDR1 SGHTA and CDR2 FQGTGA. This CDR3 spans 13 amino acids. V lost 5 bases and J 0 bases, leaving 5 bases between the germline ends. The CDR3 DNA sequence: TGTGCCAGCAGCCAACGCTCCTACAATGAGCAGTTCTTC. Its translation: CASSQRSYNEQFF.

This chain joins TRBV27 and TRBJ2-7; 7 bases line up with TRBD1. The CDR3 loop spans 16 amino acids. V was clipped by 0 bases and J by 3 bases; unmatched bases: 8. CDR1 and CDR2 (germline): MNHEY, SMNVEV (reference sequence). As DNA, the CDR3 is TGTGCCAGCAGTTTATCGATAATGAGACAGGGCTACGAGCAGTACTTC. This translates into CASSLSIMRQGYEQYF.

The CDR3 DNA reads as TGTGCCAGTTGCCCGGGGGGTTTTGATTCACCCCTCCACTTT. It codes for CASCPGGFDSPLHF. The gene calls are TRBV28 and TRBJ1-6; the D gene is possibly TRBD1 (5 bases). The CDR3 length is 14 residues. Per the germline V gene, CDR1 is MDHEN and CDR2 is SYDVKM. The V gene lost 9 bases and the J gene lost 8 bases, with 17 bases spanning the gap.

The gene calls are TRBV6-5 and TRBJ1-2, with 8 bases fitting TRBD1. The germline gives CDR1 MNHEY, CDR2 SVGAGI. The CDR3 runs 13 residues. The ends lost 6 bases at V and 4 bases at J; junction bases unmatched: 4. Here the CDR3 DNA reads TGTGCCAGCAGAGCCCAGGGGGCCTATGGCTACACCTTC. Protein: CASRAQGAYGYTF.

Here the CDR3 reads CASRRSDIGEQYF. Here the CDR3 DNA reads TGTGCCAGCAGAAGGTCAGACATAGGCGAGCAGTACTTC. V gene TRBV2 combines with J gene TRBJ2-7, with D hard to call. This CDR3 contains 13 residues. CDR1 is SNHLY and CDR2 is FYNNEI in the germline V gene. V was cut by 6 bases and J by 6 bases, with 15 bases left in between. The whole variable domain, filled in from reference TRBV2 and TRBJ2-7, reads EPEVTQTPSHQVTQMGQEVILRCVPISNHLYFYWYRQILGQKVEFLVSFYNNEISEKSEIFDDQFSVERPDGSNFTLKIRSTKLEDSAMYFCASRRSDIGEQYFGPGTRLTVT.

The sample holds a few counts of this clonotype. This chain connects TRBV20-1 to TRBJ2-2; 7 positions match TRBD1. V shed 6 bases, J shed 10 bases, and the junction held 14 bases outside the gene matches. The CDR3 contains 14 residues. Germline V gene sequence: CDR1 DFQATT, CDR2 SNEGSKA (reference sequence). The CDR3 spells CSARTGQRIEELFF. The CDR3 bases are TGCAGTGCCCGGACGGGACAGAGGATCGAGGAGCTGTTTTTT.

The sample holds a few counts of this clonotype. This chain connects TRBV9 to TRBJ1-2, with 7 nucleotides matching TRBD1. V was pared by 4 bases and J by 3 bases, with 9 bases of the junction left unmatched. The CDR3 length is 15 residues. Germline V gene sequence: CDR1 SGDLS, CDR2 YYNGEE. As DNA, the CDR3 is TGTGCCAGCAGCCGGGATGGGACAGTTCACTATGGCTACACCTTC. Amino acids: CASSRDGTVHYGYTF.

This sequence joins TRBV11-2 and TRBJ2-7, with D unclear. V lost 0 bases, J lost 2 bases, and 11 bases lay in between. This CDR3 has 15 residues. Germline CDR1 reads SGHAT; CDR2 reads FQNNGV. CDR3 amino acids: CASSLESRAAYEQYF. The CDR3 coding sequence is TGTGCCAGCAGCTTAGAATCACGGGCAGCCTACGAGCAGTACTTC. Using reference TRBV11-2 and TRBJ2-7 for the parts outside the CDR3, the full variable domain is EAGVAQSPRYKIIEKRQSVAFWCNPISGHATLYWYQQILGQGPKLLIQFQNNGVVDDSQLPKDRFSAERLKGVDSTLKIQPAKLEDSAVYLCASSLESRAAYEQYFGPGTRLTVT.

There are a few counts of this clonotype. The rearrangement links TRBV7-6 to TRBJ2-7; TRBD2 agrees at 13 bases. The CDR3 covers 19 residues. Germline CDR1 and CDR2: SGHVS and FNYEAQ. V dropped 1 base and J dropped 2; count of bases not matched to a gene: 11. The CDR3 loop reads CASSLDRLAGGPLPYEQYF. The CDR3 DNA sequence: TGTGCCAGCAGCTTAGATCGACTAGCGGGAGGTCCTCTTCCCTACGAGCAGTACTTC.

The chain joins TRBV6-1 to TRBJ2-2, with D perhaps matching TRBD2 (6 bases). This CDR3 contains 19 residues. CDR1 and CDR2 (germline): MNHNS, SASEGT. The germline V and J ends were trimmed by 0 bases and 4 bases, with 21 bases remaining between them. For the CDR3, the DNA is TGTGCCAGCAGTGAAGCTCCGGGACGGACTATAAGGTCCACCGGGGAGCTGTTTTTT. Protein sequence: CASSEAPGRTIRSTGELFF.

This clonotype was seen once. V and J are TRBV4-1 and TRBJ2-4, with D maybe TRBD1 (6 bases). The CDR3 sequence is 20 residues long. Germline loops: CDR1 MGHRA, CDR2 YSYEKL. Trimming took 0 bases from V and 2 from J, leaving 23 bases between them. DNA of the CDR3: TGCGCCAGCAGCCAAGACCGGTCAGGGGCTGGACCGACATCCAAAAACATTCAGTACTTC. It yields the protein CASSQDRSGAGPTSKNIQYF.

V gene TRBV5-1 combines with J gene TRBJ2-3, with TRBD1 matching 9 bases. Germline CDR1 is SGHRS and CDR2 is YFSETQ. This CDR3 is built from 17 residues. With V trimmed by 2 bases and J by 4 bases, 11 bases remained unmatched. CDR3 sequence (DNA): TGCGCCAGCAGCTTTGGGACAGGGCGGTTGAGTGCAGATACGCAGTATTTT. This codes for CASSFGTGRLSADTQYF.

There are a few counts of this clonotype. The chain recombines TRBV5-1 with TRBJ2-6; no definite D call. Per germline, CDR1 SGHRS and CDR2 YFSETQ. There are 16 residues in the CDR3. Trimming stripped 1 base from V and 0 bases from J, with 8 bases between. The chain's CDR3 is CASSLNTDSGANVLTF. CDR3 bases: TGCGCCAGCAGCTTGAACACAGACTCTGGGGCCAACGTCCTGACTTTC. The full variable domain, completed using reference TRBV5-1 and TRBJ2-6, is KAGVTQTPRYLIKTRGQQVTLSCSPISGHRSVSWYQQTPGQGLQFLFEYFSETQRNKGNFPGRFSGRQFSNSRSEMNVSTLELGDSALYLCASSLNTDSGANVLTFGAGSRLTVL.

As to this clonotype: A read error may account for a junction end that differs from germline. This chain connects TRBV20-1 to TRBJ2-5; 7 bases match TRBD2. This CDR3 contains 15 residues. Germline loops: CDR1 DFQATT, CDR2 SNEGSKA (reference sequence). Here the CDR3 reads CSFSREVPYQEAQYF. The CDR3 DNA is TGCAGCTTCTCCCGGGAGGTTCCCTACCAAGAGGCCCAGTACTTC.

This sequence joins TRBV12-3 or TRBV12-4 and TRBJ2-5, with 7 bases that match TRBD1. V lost 5 bases to trimming and J lost 10 bases; unmatched junction nucleotides: 7. The CDR3 loop spans 12 amino acids. Here the CDR3 DNA reads TGTGCCAGCAGTCATAGTCAGGGGGACCAGTACTTC. This sequence encodes CASSHSQGDQYF.

The gene calls are TRBV9 and TRBJ2-3, with 7 bases that match TRBD2. Per the germline V gene, CDR1 is SGDLS and CDR2 is YYNGEE. Losses at the gene ends were 0 bases for V and 5 bases for J; bases not matched to a gene: 12. The CDR3 has 17 amino acids. The CDR3 here is CASSVAGSGIQEDTQYF. In DNA form, the CDR3 reads TGTGCCAGCAGCGTAGCTGGCAGCGGGATTCAGGAAGATACGCAGTATTTT.

This sequence joins TRBV11-3 and TRBJ2-3; 9 nucleotides align to TRBD2. CDR3 size: 16 residues. Germline lookup yields CDR1 SGHNT and CDR2 YENEEA. With V trimmed by 5 bases and J by 7 bases, 13 bases remained unmatched. CDR3 region: CASSPRREGLRNTQYF. DNA for the CDR3: TGTGCCAGCAGCCCCCGGCGGGAGGGCCTCAGGAATACGCAGTATTTT.

The rearrangement links TRBV20-1 to TRBJ2-7; D not certain. The CDR3 extends over 15 amino acids. Germline V gene sequence: CDR1 DFQATT, CDR2 SNEGSKA (reference sequence). V lost 0 bases and J lost 2, with 14 bases in between. CDR3 nucleotides: TGCAGTGCTAGAGATAACCCCTGGTTAACCTACGAGCAGTACTTC. Protein sequence: CSARDNPWLTYEQYF.